This T cell receptor beta chain originates from a study of cytomegalovirus exposure and HLA in healthy donors. When sampled, the donors appeared nominally healthy, though they likely had unrecorded immune exposures. CDR1 is SEHNR, CDR2 FQNEAQ, per germline (reference sequence). V trimming: 1 base; J trimming: 10 bases; junction bases outside the gene matches: 8. The length of the CDR3 is 15 residues. PCR was performed using 60 Vbeta and 13 Jbeta primers. Some clones are missing from TCRdb's copy, which holds only in-frame ones; the method was immunoSEQ multiplex PCR. Counted here are under 250,000 clones, around four fifths occurring once; the ten biggest clones make up roughly 1.6%.

The chain combines TRBV7-9 with TRBJ2-1, with 9 bases aligning to TRBD2. The sequencing input was PBMCs. The sequence was obtained from a man aged 45-65 years in good health and CMV-seronegative. Here the CDR3 reads CASSLEGLAGWEQFF. The CDR3 DNA reads as TGTGCCAGCAGCTTAGAAGGGCTAGCGGGGTGGGAGCAGTTCTTC.